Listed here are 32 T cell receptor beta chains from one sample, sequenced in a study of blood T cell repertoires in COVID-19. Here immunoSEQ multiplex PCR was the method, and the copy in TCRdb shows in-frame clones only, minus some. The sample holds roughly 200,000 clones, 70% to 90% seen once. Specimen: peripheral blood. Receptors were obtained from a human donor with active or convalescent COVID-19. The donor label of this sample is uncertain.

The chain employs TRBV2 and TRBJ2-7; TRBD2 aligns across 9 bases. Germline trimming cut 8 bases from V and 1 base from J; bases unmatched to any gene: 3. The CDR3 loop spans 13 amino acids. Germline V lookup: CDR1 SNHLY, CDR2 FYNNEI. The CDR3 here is CASAGGTSYEQYF. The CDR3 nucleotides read TGTGCCAGCGCGGGGGGGACTTCCTACGAGCAGTACTTC.

CDR3 loop: CATSGGTLIGQPQHF. The DNA for the CDR3 is TGTGCCACCAGTGGAGGAACATTAATCGGTCAGCCCCAGCATTTT. V usage is TRBV24-1 and J usage is TRBJ1-5; no definite D call. This CDR3 has 15 residues. The V and J ends lost 5 bases and 6 bases respectively, with 16 bases between them. Per the germline V gene, CDR1 is KGHDR and CDR2 is SFDVKD.

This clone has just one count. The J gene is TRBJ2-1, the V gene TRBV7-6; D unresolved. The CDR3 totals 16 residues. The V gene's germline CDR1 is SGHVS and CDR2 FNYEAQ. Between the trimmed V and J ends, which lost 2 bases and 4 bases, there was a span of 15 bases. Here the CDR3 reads CASSLFRLGLYNEQFF. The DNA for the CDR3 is TGTGCCAGCAGCTTATTCCGGCTGGGCCTGTACAATGAGCAGTTCTTC.

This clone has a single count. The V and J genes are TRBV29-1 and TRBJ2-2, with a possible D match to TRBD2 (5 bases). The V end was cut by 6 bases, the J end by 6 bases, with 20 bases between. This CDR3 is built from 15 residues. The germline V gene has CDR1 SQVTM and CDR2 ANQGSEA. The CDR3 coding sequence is TGCAGCGTCGCGCTCGAGGGCGTGGGCGCCGGGGAGCTGTTTTTT. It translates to CSVALEGVGAGELFF.

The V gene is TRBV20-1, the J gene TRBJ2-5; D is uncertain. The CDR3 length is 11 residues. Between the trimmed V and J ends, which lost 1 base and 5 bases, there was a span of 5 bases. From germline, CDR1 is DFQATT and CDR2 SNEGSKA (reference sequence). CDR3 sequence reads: CSARVRETQYF. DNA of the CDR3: TGCAGTGCTAGAGTTCGGGAGACCCAGTACTTC.

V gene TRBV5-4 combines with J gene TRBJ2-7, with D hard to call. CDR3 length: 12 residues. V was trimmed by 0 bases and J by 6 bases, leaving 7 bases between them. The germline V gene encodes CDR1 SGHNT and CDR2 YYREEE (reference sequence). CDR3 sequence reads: CASSLVSREQYF. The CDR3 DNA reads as TGTGCCAGCAGCTTGGTTAGCCGCGAGCAGTACTTC.

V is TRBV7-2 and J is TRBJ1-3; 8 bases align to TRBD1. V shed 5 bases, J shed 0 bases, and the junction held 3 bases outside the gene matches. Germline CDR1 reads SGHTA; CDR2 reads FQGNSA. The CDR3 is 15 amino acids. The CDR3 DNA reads TGTGCCAGCAGCCTACAGGGGGGCTCTGGAAACACCATATATTTT. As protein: CASSLQGGSGNTIYF.

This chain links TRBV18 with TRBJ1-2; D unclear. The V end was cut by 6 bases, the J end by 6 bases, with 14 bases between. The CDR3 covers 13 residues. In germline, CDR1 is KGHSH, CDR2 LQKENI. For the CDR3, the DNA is TGTGCCAGCTCCACCAACCCGTCGGATGGCTACACCTTC. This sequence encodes CASSTNPSDGYTF.

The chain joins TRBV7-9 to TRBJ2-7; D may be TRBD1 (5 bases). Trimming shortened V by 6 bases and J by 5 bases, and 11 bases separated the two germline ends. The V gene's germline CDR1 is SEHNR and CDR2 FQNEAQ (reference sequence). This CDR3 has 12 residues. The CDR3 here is CASSWKGDEQYF. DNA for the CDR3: TGTGCCAGCAGTTGGAAAGGGGACGAGCAGTACTTC.

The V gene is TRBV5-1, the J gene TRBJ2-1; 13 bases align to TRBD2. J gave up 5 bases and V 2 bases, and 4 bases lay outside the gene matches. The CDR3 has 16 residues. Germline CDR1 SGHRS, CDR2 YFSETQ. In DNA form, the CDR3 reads TGCGCCAGCAGCTTAACTAGCGGGAGGGCGCACAATGAGCAGTTCTTC. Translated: CASSLTSGRAHNEQFF. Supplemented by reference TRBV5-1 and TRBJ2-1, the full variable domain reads KAGVTQTPRYLIKTRGQQVTLSCSPISGHRSVSWYQQTPGQGLQFLFEYFSETQRNKGNFPGRFSGRQFSNSRSEMNVSTLELGDSALYLCASSLTSGRAHNEQFFGPGTRLTVL.

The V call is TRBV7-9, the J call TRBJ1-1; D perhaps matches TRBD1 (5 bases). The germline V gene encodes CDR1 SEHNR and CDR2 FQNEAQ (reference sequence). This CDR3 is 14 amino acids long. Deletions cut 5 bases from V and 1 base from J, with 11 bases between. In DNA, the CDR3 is TGTGCCAGCAGCATAGGCGGGGGGAACACTGAAGCTTTCTTT. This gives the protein CASSIGGGNTEAFF.

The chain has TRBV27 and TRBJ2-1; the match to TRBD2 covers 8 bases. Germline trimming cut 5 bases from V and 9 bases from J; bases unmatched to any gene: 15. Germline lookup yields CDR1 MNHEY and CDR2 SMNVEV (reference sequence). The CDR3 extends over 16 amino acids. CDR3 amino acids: CASSTLSGRKTSEQFF. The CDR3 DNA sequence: TGTGCCAGCAGTACTCTAAGCGGGAGAAAGACAAGTGAGCAGTTCTTC.

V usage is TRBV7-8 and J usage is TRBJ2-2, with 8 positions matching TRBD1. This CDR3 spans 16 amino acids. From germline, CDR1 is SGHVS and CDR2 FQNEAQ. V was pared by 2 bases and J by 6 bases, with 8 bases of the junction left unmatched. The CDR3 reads CASSLLVQGGAGELFF. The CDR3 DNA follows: TGTGCCAGCAGCTTATTGGTACAGGGGGGAGCCGGGGAGCTGTTTTTT.

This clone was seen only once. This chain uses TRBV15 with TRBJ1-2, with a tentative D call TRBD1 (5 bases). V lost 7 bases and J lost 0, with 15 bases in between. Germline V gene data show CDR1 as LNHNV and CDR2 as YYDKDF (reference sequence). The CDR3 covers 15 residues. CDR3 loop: CATTKRGGANYGYTF. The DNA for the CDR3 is TGTGCCACCACCAAGAGAGGAGGGGCTAACTATGGCTACACCTTC.

The CDR3 DNA is TGTGCCAGTTCGAGGACTAGCGGTAACGAGCAGTACTTC. This sequence encodes CASSRTSGNEQYF. This sequence joins TRBV19 and TRBJ2-7; 10 bases agree with TRBD2. Trimming took 8 bases from V and 5 from J; bases not matched to a gene: 6. The length of the CDR3 is 13 residues. Per germline, CDR1 LNHDA and CDR2 SQIVND (reference sequence).

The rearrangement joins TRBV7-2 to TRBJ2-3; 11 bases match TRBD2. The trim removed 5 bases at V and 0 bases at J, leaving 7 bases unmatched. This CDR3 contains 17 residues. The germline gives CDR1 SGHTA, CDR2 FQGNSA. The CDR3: CASSPRLAGLSTDTQYF. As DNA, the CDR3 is TGTGCCAGCAGCCCCCGACTAGCGGGACTAAGCACAGATACGCAGTATTTT.

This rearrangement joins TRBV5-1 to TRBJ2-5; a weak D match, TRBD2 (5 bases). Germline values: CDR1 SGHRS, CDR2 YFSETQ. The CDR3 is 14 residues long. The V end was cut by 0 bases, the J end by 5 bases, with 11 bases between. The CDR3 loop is CASSLEASWETQYF. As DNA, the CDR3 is TGCGCCAGCAGCTTGGAAGCTAGCTGGGAGACCCAGTACTTC.

CDR3 DNA sequence: TGTGCCCGCGGGCGGGGGGGCTCTGGGGCCAACGTCCTGACTTTC. Encoded protein: CARGRGGSGANVLTF. The chain links TRBV19 to TRBJ2-6; 9 nucleotides agree with TRBD2. Trimming removed 11 bases from V and 0 bases from J; junction bases left unmatched: 5. Per the germline V gene, CDR1 is LNHDA and CDR2 is SQIVND (reference sequence). CDR3 size: 15 residues. The full variable domain, its missing parts supplied by reference TRBV19 and TRBJ2-6, is DGGITQSPKYLFRKEGQNVTLSCEQNLNHDAMYWYRQDPGQGLRLIYYSQIVNDFQKGDIAEGYSVSREKKESFPLTVTSAQKNPTAFYLCARGRGGSGANVLTFGAGSRLTVL.

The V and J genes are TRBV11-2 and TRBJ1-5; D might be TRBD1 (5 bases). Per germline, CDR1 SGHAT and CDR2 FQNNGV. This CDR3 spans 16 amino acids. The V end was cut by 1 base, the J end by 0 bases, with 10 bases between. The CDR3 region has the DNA TGTGCCAGCAGCTTAGGGGGCAGGGATAGCAATCAGCCCCAGCATTTT. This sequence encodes CASSLGGRDSNQPQHF.

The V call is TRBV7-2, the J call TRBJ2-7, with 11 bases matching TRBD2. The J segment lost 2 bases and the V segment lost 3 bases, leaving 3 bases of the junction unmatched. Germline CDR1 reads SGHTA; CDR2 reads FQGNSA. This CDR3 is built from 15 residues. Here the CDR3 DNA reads TGTGCCAGCAGCTTGAATAGCGGGGGGGCCTACGAGCAGTACTTC. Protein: CASSLNSGGAYEQYF.

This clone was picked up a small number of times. CDR3 DNA sequence: TGTGCCAGCAGCTTATCCGGGACACAGCTCTACGAGCAGTACTTC. Translated, it gives CASSLSGTQLYEQYF. The chain has TRBV11-1 and TRBJ2-7; D perhaps matches TRBD1 (6 bases). The CDR3 loop spans 15 amino acids. The V and J ends lost 2 bases and 3 bases respectively, with 14 bases between them. CDR1 SGHAT and CDR2 FQDESV come from the germline V gene (reference sequence).

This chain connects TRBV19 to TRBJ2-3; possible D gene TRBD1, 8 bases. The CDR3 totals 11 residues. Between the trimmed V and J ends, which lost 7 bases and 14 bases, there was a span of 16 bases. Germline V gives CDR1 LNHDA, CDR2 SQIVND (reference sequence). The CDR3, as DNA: TGTGCCAGTAAGGGGGGGACAGGTCTGTATTTT. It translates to CASKGGTGLYF.

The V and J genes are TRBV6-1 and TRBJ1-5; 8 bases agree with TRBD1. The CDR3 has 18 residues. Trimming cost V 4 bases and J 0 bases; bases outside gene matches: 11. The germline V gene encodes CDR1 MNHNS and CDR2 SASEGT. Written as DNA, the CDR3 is TGTGCCAGCAGTGTCTCCGGGACAGGAAGCTATAGCAATCAGCCCCAGCATTTT. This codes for CASSVSGTGSYSNQPQHF.

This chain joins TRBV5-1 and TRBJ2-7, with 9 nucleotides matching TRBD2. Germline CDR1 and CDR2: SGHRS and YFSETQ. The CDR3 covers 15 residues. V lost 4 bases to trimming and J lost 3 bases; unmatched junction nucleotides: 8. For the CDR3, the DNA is TGCGCCAGCAGCACCTCGGGTAGCGGGGGCTACGAGCAGTACTTC. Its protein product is CASSTSGSGGYEQYF.

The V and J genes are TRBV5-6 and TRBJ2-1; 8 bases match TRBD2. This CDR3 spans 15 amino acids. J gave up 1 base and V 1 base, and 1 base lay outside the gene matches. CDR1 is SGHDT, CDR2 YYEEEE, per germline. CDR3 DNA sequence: TGTGCCAGCAGCTTGTTAGCGGGGTCCTACAATGAGCAGTTCTTC. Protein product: CASSLLAGSYNEQFF.

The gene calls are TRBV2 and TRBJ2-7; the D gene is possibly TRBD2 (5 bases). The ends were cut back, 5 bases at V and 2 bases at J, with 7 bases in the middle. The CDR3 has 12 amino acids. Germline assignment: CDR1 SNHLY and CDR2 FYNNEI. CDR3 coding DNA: TGTGCCAGCAGTCCCGGGACCTACGAGCAGTACTTC. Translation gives CASSPGTYEQYF.

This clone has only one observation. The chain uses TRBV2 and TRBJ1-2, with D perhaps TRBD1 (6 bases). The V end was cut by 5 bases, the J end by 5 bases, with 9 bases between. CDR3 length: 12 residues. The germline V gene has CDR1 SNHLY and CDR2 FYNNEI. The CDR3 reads CASSRDRYGYTF. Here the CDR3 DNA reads TGTGCCAGCAGTCGCGACAGGTATGGCTACACCTTC.

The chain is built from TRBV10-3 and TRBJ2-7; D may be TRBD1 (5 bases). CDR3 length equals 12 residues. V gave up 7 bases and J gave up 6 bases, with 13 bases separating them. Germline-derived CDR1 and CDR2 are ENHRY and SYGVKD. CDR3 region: CAITTETLEQYF. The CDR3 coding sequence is TGTGCCATCACGACAGAAACTCTCGAGCAGTACTTC.

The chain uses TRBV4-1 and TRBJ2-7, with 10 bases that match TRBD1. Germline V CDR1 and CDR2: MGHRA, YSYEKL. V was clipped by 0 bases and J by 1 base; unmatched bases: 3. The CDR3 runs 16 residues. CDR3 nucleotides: TGCGCCAGCAGCCAAGAGTCGGGACAGGGGTCCTACGAGCAGTACTTC. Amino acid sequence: CASSQESGQGSYEQYF.

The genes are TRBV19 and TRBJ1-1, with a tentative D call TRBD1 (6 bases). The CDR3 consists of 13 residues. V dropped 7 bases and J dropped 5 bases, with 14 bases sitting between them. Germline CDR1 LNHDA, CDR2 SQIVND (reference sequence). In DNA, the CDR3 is TGTGCCAGTACACCCTCTCAGGGGACTGAAGCTTTCTTT. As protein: CASTPSQGTEAFF.

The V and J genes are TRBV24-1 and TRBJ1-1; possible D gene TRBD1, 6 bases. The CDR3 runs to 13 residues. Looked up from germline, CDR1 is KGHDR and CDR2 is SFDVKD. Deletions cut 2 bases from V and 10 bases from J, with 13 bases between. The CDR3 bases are TGTGCCACCAGTGATTCCGGGACAAGGCTAGCTTTCTTT. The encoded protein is CATSDSGTRLAFF.

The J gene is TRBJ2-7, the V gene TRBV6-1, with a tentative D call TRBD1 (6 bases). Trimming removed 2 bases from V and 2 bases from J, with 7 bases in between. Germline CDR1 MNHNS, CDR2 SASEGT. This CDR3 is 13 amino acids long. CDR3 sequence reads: CASSETGTYEQYF. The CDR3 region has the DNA TGTGCCAGCAGTGAAACAGGGACCTACGAGCAGTACTTC.